This T cell receptor (beta chain) was sequenced for a study of blood T cell repertoires in COVID-19 (dated by TCRdb to 2020 to 2021). Concerning the study at large: Collaborator samples came from the United States, Italy and Spain and covered acute and convalescent phases of COVID-19. The repertoires were made available in a free public database intended to serve as a resource for research on the immune response to SARS-CoV-2. Where HLA class I and class II types were available, the types were taken from metadata supplied by the sample provider, not from assay-based typing. Deeply sampled blood TCRbeta repertoires from subjects exposed to, actively infected with, or recovered from COVID-19 were included in the dataset. The material from the prospective study consisted of cDNA or gDNA derived from T cells, B-cell-depleted T cells, or PBMCs. Samples came from the ongoing ImmuneRACE study (first 160 participants) plus 1,254 subjects from 6 global collaborators. A de-identified subject ID, COVID-19 status, age in years and sex were almost always included in the sample metadata. On the study overall, not on this receptor specifically: The amount of clinical and demographic metadata varied by source and participant and was provided uncurated.

The CDR3 has 13 amino acids, counting the end cysteine and phenylalanine. Kept here is only the CDR3 DNA, which spans 39 bases and is read in frame from base 1. The germline V gene (reference sequence) sets CDR1 to MNHEY and CDR2 to SMNVEV. The trim is 5 bases for V and 8 bases for J, with a gap of 15 bases between the germline ends. A note on this clone: Its binding antigen is unknown. Base qualities are not at hand, and no much larger clone is one base apart.

Collaborating institutions collected whole blood in K2EDTA tubes following their own protocols. For TCRbeta analysis, collaborators shipped samples as frozen whole blood, isolated PBMCs, or DNA extracted from either of those sample types. TCRbeta CDR3 regions were amplified from genomic DNA using the immunoSEQ Assay, a bias-controlled multiplex PCR. In the authors' own workflow: Within the assay, amplification of reference gene primers was used to estimate how many nucleated cells each sample contained. To quantify the absolute abundance of each unique TCRbeta CDR3 rearrangement, sequence reads were collapsed and filtered. For each sample, productive Simpson clonality was calculated as the square root of Simpson's diversity index across productive rearrangements. TCRdb stores this immuneACCESS table with in-frame sequences only. Part of the clones is absent; in the studies checked, under half of the shortfall reflects unresolved V genes, and no reason is known for the rest. The V and J calls and clone size are taken from that table; D and trimming were inferred from the DNA. Across this sample there are more than 200,000 clones, with around 89% seen only once. The ten largest make up 1.5% to 2% of the sample.

The clonotype originates from a man between 65 and 85 years old with acute or convalescent COVID-19. Sequencing input: peripheral blood. This receptor chain uses TRBV27 and TRBJ1-2, with TRBD1 tentatively as D gene (6 bases match). This receptor has the CDR3 CASSGQTSWGYTF. The nucleotide sequence is given as TGTGCCAGCAGTGGACAGACCTCTTGGGGCTACACCTTC.